The rows below give T cell receptor beta chains drawn from one sample of a study of T cell responses to AZD1222 COVID-19 vaccine. The protocol was immunoSEQ multiplex PCR, while the TCRdb copy is restricted to in-frame clones and leaves out a portion. The sample has around 180,000 clones; under 95% are singletons. The source material was peripheral blood, sampled 28 days after the second AZD1222 dose. The receptors were gathered from an adult who received the AZD1222 COVID-19 vaccine. The CDR3 runs from the conserved cysteine through the conserved F or W. The order of the fields is V gene, clone size, J gene, D gene, CDR3 DNA, CDR3 protein. D genes are given only for firm matches. Size is stated for part of the rows, as once, few or many counts, or as a class when the clone is expanded.

V: TRBV18
size: once
J: TRBJ1-5
D: -
DNA: TGTGCCAGCTCACCAAAGTCAGGACCTAGCAATCAGCCCCAGCATTTT
CDR3: CASSPKSGPSNQPQHF

V: TRBV25-1
size: -
J: TRBJ1-5
D: -
DNA: TGTGCCAGCAGTGAGGACTACCAGCCCCAGCATTTT
CDR3: CASSEDYQPQHF

V: TRBV19
size: -
J: TRBJ1-2
D: TRBD1
DNA: TGTGCCAGTAGTTCGGACAGGACTAACTATGGCTACACCTTC
CDR3: CASSSDRTNYGYTF

V: TRBV4-2
size: few
J: TRBJ2-7
D: TRBD1
DNA: TGTGCCAGCAGCCAATGGACAGGGGGCTCCTACGAGCAGTACTTC
CDR3: CASSQWTGGSYEQYF

V: TRBV18
size: -
J: TRBJ1-1
D: -
DNA: TGTGCCAGCTCTCCGACAGGTCCCTCCTGGAACACTGAAGCTTTCTTT
CDR3: CASSPTGPSWNTEAFF

V: TRBV7-3
size: -
J: TRBJ2-2
D: TRBD1
DNA: TGTGCCAGCAGCCCATTCGGGACAGGTGCCGCCGGGGAGCTGTTTTTT
CDR3: CASSPFGTGAAGELFF

V: TRBV27
size: -
J: TRBJ1-6
D: -
DNA: TGTGCCAGCAGTCCCAGTGGGAGGATCAATAATTCACCCCTCCACTTT
CDR3: CASSPSGRINNSPLHF

V: TRBV7-9
size: -
J: TRBJ1-1
D: -
DNA: TGTGCCAGCAGCTTTAGACAGAACACTGAAGCTTTCTTT
CDR3: CASSFRQNTEAFF

V: TRBV7-3
size: -
J: TRBJ2-3
D: -
DNA: TGTGCCAGCAGCTTAATACCCACAGATACGCAGTATTTT
CDR3: CASSLIPTDTQYF

V: TRBV4-2
size: -
J: TRBJ1-5
D: -
DNA: TGTGCCAGCAGCCAAGCCGACCGTCGCGGTCAGCCCCAGCATTTT
CDR3: CASSQADRRGQPQHF

V: TRBV10-1
size: -
J: TRBJ2-7
D: TRBD1
DNA: TGCGCCAGCAGCGATAGGACAGGAAGCTCCTACGAGCAGTACTTC
CDR3: CASSDRTGSSYEQYF

V: TRBV9
size: -
J: TRBJ2-1
D: -
DNA: TGTGCCAGCAGCGTAGCGGGGGTCTCCTACAATGAGCAGTTCTTC
CDR3: CASSVAGVSYNEQFF

V: TRBV2
size: once
J: TRBJ2-5
D: -
DNA: TGTGCCAGCACCTGGGGCGGCGGGCGCAGGGAGACCCAGTACTTC
CDR3: CASTWGGGRRETQYF

V: TRBV5-5
size: -
J: TRBJ2-1
D: TRBD1
DNA: TGTGCCAGCAGCCACCGGGACAGTACAAATGAGCAGTTCTTC
CDR3: CASSHRDSTNEQFF

V: TRBV7-9
size: -
J: TRBJ2-1
D: TRBD2
DNA: TGTGCCAGCAGCCCCACCCGACTAGCCAACTACAATGAGCAGTTCTTC
CDR3: CASSPTRLANYNEQFF

V: TRBV28
size: -
J: TRBJ2-1
D: -
DNA: TGTGCCAGCATCTCTAGGGCGGGCAGTTACAATGAGCAGTTCTTC
CDR3: CASISRAGSYNEQFF

V: TRBV7-9
size: -
J: TRBJ1-1
D: -
DNA: TGTGCCAGCAGCTTCGCGGGGGTAGCGAGCACTGAAGCTTTCTTT
CDR3: CASSFAGVASTEAFF

V: TRBV11-1
size: -
J: TRBJ1-1
D: -
DNA: TGTGCCAGCAGCCCGACCGGACCCGAGCCGAACACTGAAGCTTTCTTT
CDR3: CASSPTGPEPNTEAFF

V: TRBV27
size: -
J: TRBJ1-1
D: -
DNA: TGTGCCAGCAGTGGGATAATGGGACAGAACACTGAAGCTTTCTTT
CDR3: CASSGIMGQNTEAFF

V: TRBV5-1
size: -
J: TRBJ2-5
D: TRBD2
DNA: TGCGCCAGCAGCTTGGGGCTAGCGGGGGGTGAAGAGACCCAGTACTTC
CDR3: CASSLGLAGGEETQYF

V: TRBV7-2
size: -
J: TRBJ1-2
D: TRBD1
DNA: TGTGCCAGCAGCTTAGTAGGACAGGGGGAAGCTGGCTACACCTTC
CDR3: CASSLVGQGEAGYTF

V: TRBV19
size: -
J: TRBJ1-1
D: -
DNA: TGTGCCAGTAGTAACAGCGGGGACACTGAAGCTTTCTTT
CDR3: CASSNSGDTEAFF

V: TRBV2
size: -
J: TRBJ1-5
D: -
DNA: TGTGCCAGCACCGTTGACCTATATGGCAATCAGCCCCAGCATTTT
CDR3: CASTVDLYGNQPQHF

V: TRBV19
size: once
J: TRBJ1-2
D: TRBD1
DNA: TGTGCCAGTAGTATGGCCGGCAGGGGGTTGGGCTACACCTTC
CDR3: CASSMAGRGLGYTF

V: TRBV7-7
size: -
J: TRBJ2-1
D: -
DNA: TGTGCTAGCAGCTTAAGCGACGGGAGCTCCTACAATGAGCAGTTCTTC
CDR3: CASSLSDGSSYNEQFF

V: TRBV18
size: -
J: TRBJ1-1
D: TRBD1
DNA: TGTGCCAGCTCACCATTTCCGCCAGGGGGGATAAACACTGAAGCTTTCTTT
CDR3: CASSPFPPGGINTEAFF

V: TRBV7-9
size: -
J: TRBJ1-1
D: -
DNA: TGTGCCAGCAGCTACCCCGGAAACACTGAAGCTTTCTTT
CDR3: CASSYPGNTEAFF

V: TRBV7-7
size: -
J: TRBJ2-5
D: TRBD1
DNA: TGTGCCAGCAGTCCCTTAGGGGGCGGGGAGACCCAGTACTTC
CDR3: CASSPLGGGETQYF

V: TRBV5-6
size: -
J: TRBJ1-1
D: TRBD1
DNA: TGTGCCAGCAGCTTGGGGGGACAGGGAGGTACTGAAGCTTTCTTT
CDR3: CASSLGGQGGTEAFF

V: TRBV7-9
size: -
J: TRBJ1-2
D: -
DNA: TGTGCCAGCAGACCCCTAACCGCAGGAAACTATGGCTACACCTTC
CDR3: CASRPLTAGNYGYTF

V: TRBV19
size: -
J: TRBJ1-1
D: -
DNA: TGTGCCAGTAGTGTAACTAACGGGGCCCTGAACACTGAAGCTTTCTTT
CDR3: CASSVTNGALNTEAFF

V: TRBV9
size: -
J: TRBJ2-5
D: TRBD2
DNA: TGTGCCAGCAGCGTCGCTAGCGGGGCGAGGGAGACCCAGTACTTC
CDR3: CASSVASGARETQYF

V: TRBV6-1
size: few
J: TRBJ1-6
D: TRBD1
DNA: TGTGCCAGCAGTGAAGCCCGAGGGGGCGATTCACCCCTCCACTTT
CDR3: CASSEARGGDSPLHF

V: TRBV5-1
size: -
J: TRBJ2-5
D: -
DNA: TGCGCCAGCAGCTTGGGACGGAGACGTTCCCTCCAAGAGACCCAGTACTTC
CDR3: CASSLGRRRSLQETQYF

V: TRBV6-2/TRBV6-3
size: -
J: TRBJ2-3
D: -
DNA: TGTGCCAGCAGTTACGACCACCTTACGCAGTATTTT
CDR3: CASSYDHLTQYF

V: TRBV6-5
size: -
J: TRBJ1-2
D: -
DNA: TGTGCCAGCGTCCCGGCGTCTGCTAACTATGGCTACACCTTC
CDR3: CASVPASANYGYTF

V: TRBV7-9
size: -
J: TRBJ2-5
D: TRBD2
DNA: TGTGCCAGCAGCTCCATCGGGACTAGCGGTGAGACCCAGTACTTC
CDR3: CASSSIGTSGETQYF

V: TRBV7-2
size: -
J: TRBJ2-7
D: TRBD2
DNA: TGTGCCAGCAGCTTAGGGCGCGGGGGGGGCGTCTACGAGCAGTACTTC
CDR3: CASSLGRGGGVYEQYF

V: TRBV9
size: -
J: TRBJ2-3
D: -
DNA: TGTGCCAGCAGCGTACTGGGGGCAGAAGATACGCAGTATTTT
CDR3: CASSVLGAEDTQYF

V: TRBV3-1/TRBV3-2
size: -
J: TRBJ2-7
D: TRBD2
DNA: TGTGCCAGCAGCCACTTAAAGGCGGGAGGGGACTACGAGCAGTACTTC
CDR3: CASSHLKAGGDYEQYF

V: TRBV28
size: -
J: TRBJ1-1
D: TRBD1
DNA: TGTGCCAGCAGTCCTCTAAGGGGGCGGATCACTGAAGCTTTCTTT
CDR3: CASSPLRGRITEAFF